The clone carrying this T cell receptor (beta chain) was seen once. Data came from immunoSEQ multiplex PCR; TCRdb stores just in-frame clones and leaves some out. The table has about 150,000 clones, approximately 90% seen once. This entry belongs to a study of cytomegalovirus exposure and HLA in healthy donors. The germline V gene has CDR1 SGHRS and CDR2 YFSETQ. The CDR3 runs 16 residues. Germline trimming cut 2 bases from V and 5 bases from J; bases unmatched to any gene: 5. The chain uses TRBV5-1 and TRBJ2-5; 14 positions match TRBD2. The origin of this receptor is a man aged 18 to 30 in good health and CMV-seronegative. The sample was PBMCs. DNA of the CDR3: TGCGCCAGCAGCTTAGGGGGGACTAGCGGGGGCGAGACCCAGTACTTC. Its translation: CASSLGGTSGGETQYF.